This entry lists 12 T cell receptor beta chains sequenced from one sample in a study of shared clonotypes between healthy human individuals. Sequenced by immunoSEQ multiplex PCR; TCRdb stores in-frame clones only, minus some. The sample consists of 640,000 or so clones, about 78% of them appearing once. Sequenced material: memory CD4+ T cells sorted from blood. Subset of the sample: CD45RA-negative fraction. The receptors were sampled from a woman in her 30s in good health.

The chain joins TRBV5-8 to TRBJ2-7, with 9 bases matching TRBD1. This CDR3 region has 14 residues. The J segment lost 5 bases and the V segment lost 3 bases, leaving 6 bases of the junction unmatched. Germline V CDR1 and CDR2: SGHTS, YDEGEE. Written as DNA, the CDR3 is TGTGCCAGCAGCTCCCGGACAGGGGTCCACGAGCAGTACTTC. Amino acid sequence: CASSSRTGVHEQYF.

The chain employs TRBV7-2 and TRBJ2-5, with 9 bases aligning to TRBD2. Per the germline V gene, CDR1 is SGHTA and CDR2 is FQGNSA. Trimming took 4 bases from V and 5 from J; bases not matched to a gene: 8. The CDR3 has 15 amino acids. CDR3 bases: TGTGCCAGCAGCTCTAGACTAGCGGTTGGGGAGACCCAGTACTTC. Its protein product is CASSSRLAVGETQYF.

The V gene is TRBV18, the J gene TRBJ2-2, with TRBD2 as a possible D gene (5 bases). CDR1 KGHSH and CDR2 LQKENI come from the germline V gene. The CDR3 is 15 residues long. With 3 bases removed from V and 4 bases from J, the gap between germline ends came to 12 bases. The CDR3 DNA reads TGTGCCAGCTCACCCCTACCCCGGGGCACCGGGGAGCTGTTTTTT. Translation: CASSPLPRGTGELFF.

CDR3: CASSVATGTRGEQYF. The CDR3 nucleotides read TGTGCCAGCAGCGTAGCCACCGGGACTAGGGGCGAGCAGTACTTC. The chain carries TRBV9 and TRBJ2-7, with TRBD2 matching 8 bases. Per germline, CDR1 SGDLS and CDR2 YYNGEE. This CDR3 comprises 15 residues. Germline trimming cut 0 bases from V and 6 bases from J; bases unmatched to any gene: 8.

As for this clone: This CDR3 is also generated by other DNA sequences in the sample. The chain joins TRBV18 to TRBJ2-7; D not resolved. The CDR3 totals 12 residues. Trimming pared 4 bases from V and 2 bases from J, leaving 6 bases between. Germline V gives CDR1 KGHSH, CDR2 LQKENI. In DNA form, the CDR3 reads TGTGCCAGCTCACTGGGAACCTACGAGCAGTACTTC. The encoded protein is CASSLGTYEQYF.

V and J are TRBV2 and TRBJ1-5, with D possibly matching TRBD1 (5 bases). The CDR3 is made up of 18 amino acids. The V gene lost 3 bases and the J gene lost 0 bases, with 18 bases spanning the gap. CDR1 is SNHLY, CDR2 FYNNEI, per germline. DNA for the CDR3: TGTGCCAGCAGTGATGCTTTGAGTGGGGGAAATAGCAATCAGCCCCAGCATTTT. Translating gives CASSDALSGGNSNQPQHF. The entire variable domain, with the rest obtained from reference TRBV2 and TRBJ1-5, is as follows: EPEVTQTPSHQVTQMGQEVILRCVPISNHLYFYWYRQILGQKVEFLVSFYNNEISEKSEIFDDQFSVERPDGSNFTLKIRSTKLEDSAMYFCASSDALSGGNSNQPQHFGDGTRLSIL.

The chain uses TRBV14 and TRBJ1-1; D gene uncertain. Germline loops: CDR1 SGHDN, CDR2 FVKESK. With 3 bases removed from V and 4 bases from J, the gap between germline ends came to 12 bases. This CDR3 spans 14 amino acids. The CDR3 coding sequence is TGTGCCAGCAGCCAGCAGGCGGTCGGCACTGAAGCTTTCTTT. Its protein is CASSQQAVGTEAFF.

This clone showed up just once. This chain connects TRBV7-9 to TRBJ2-1; possibly TRBD1 for D (6 bases). The length of the CDR3 is 18 residues. The germline gives CDR1 SEHNR, CDR2 FQNEAQ (reference sequence). Trimming removed 5 bases at V and 6 bases at J, with 26 bases between. This CDR3 is CASSRTGQPYNVPNEQFF. The CDR3 bases are TGTGCCAGCAGCCGCACGGGACAACCCTACAATGTGCCCAATGAGCAGTTCTTC.

This chain uses TRBV5-8 with TRBJ2-3; TRBD1 matches at 9 bases. The J segment lost 3 bases and the V segment lost 4 bases, leaving 6 bases of the junction unmatched. The CDR3 extends over 15 amino acids. Looked up from germline, CDR1 is SGHTS and CDR2 is YDEGEE. The CDR3 nucleotides are TGTGCCAGCAGCCCGGGACAGGGAAGTACAGATACGCAGTATTTT. Amino acid sequence: CASSPGQGSTDTQYF.

This clone came up a few times. This chain links TRBV30 with TRBJ1-1, with D uncertain. V was trimmed by 5 bases and J by 1 base, leaving 11 bases between them. CDR3 length: 13 amino acids. Germline-derived CDR1 and CDR2 are GTSNPN and SVGIG (reference sequence). The DNA of the CDR3 is TGTGCCTGGGTGCTTGGTTGGAACACTGAAGCTTTCTTT. It translates to CAWVLGWNTEAFF.

This clone was recorded a few times. V is TRBV6-6 and J is TRBJ2-2; D is unclear. The CDR3 sequence is 16 residues long. Germline V lookup: CDR1 MNHNY, CDR2 SVGAGI (reference sequence). V was trimmed by 2 bases and J by 0 bases, leaving 10 bases between them. The CDR3 here is CASSYGGPTNTGELFF. As DNA, the CDR3 is TGTGCCAGCAGTTACGGCGGCCCAACGAACACCGGGGAGCTGTTTTTT.

On this clone itself: Other DNA sequences in this sample translate to the same CDR3. This rearrangement joins TRBV18 to TRBJ2-3; no clear D. Deletions cut 3 bases from V and 1 base from J, with 2 bases between. The CDR3 loop spans 12 amino acids. Looked up from germline, CDR1 is KGHSH and CDR2 is LQKENI. The CDR3 sequence: CASSPGTDTQYF. CDR3 coding DNA: TGTGCCAGCTCACCCGGCACAGATACGCAGTATTTT.